This T cell receptor beta chain stems from a study of T cells in Graves' hyperthyroidism and ophthalmopathy. Study context: Upon initial diagnosis and before any treatment, peripheral blood was collected.

Every diagnosis used clinical symptoms, serum thyroxine and TRAb, thyroid ultrasound and orbital computed tomography. Study results and limitations: Most thyroid-expanded clonotypes above 0.001 were also found in blood.

RNA transcripts served as the template for amplifying TCR beta CDR3 regions. When the TCR CDR3 underwent first-round RT-PCR, the HTBI primer set was used. Each CDR3 protein gets one entry after TCRdb re-called the multiplex PCR reads with MiXCR. Among approximately 400,000 distinct CDR3 sequences listed, under 15% were seen once. As regards this clonotype: Its antigen is not identified.

CDR1 is DFQATT, CDR2 SNEGSKA, per germline (reference sequence). Unmatched junction bases numbered 7, after V lost 3 bases and J lost 4 bases. This CDR3 spans 15 amino acids. The TCR was taken from a woman aged 25 to 39 with Graves' hyperthyroidism. Sequencing was performed on blood. The chain combines TRBV20-1 with TRBJ2-3, with 10 nucleotides matching TRBD2. The chain's CDR3 is CSASRTSGNPDTQYF. The CDR3 DNA reads as TGCAGTGCTAGCCGAACTAGCGGGAATCCAGATACGCAGTATTTT.